Listed below are T cell receptor beta chains from one sample, sequenced in a study of OX40 agonist ivuxolimab in advanced cancers. Libraries were prepared by immunoSEQ multiplex PCR; TCRdb keeps only in-frame clonotypes and omits some of them. The table shows 40,000 or so clones, with approximately 80% occurring only once. The specimen comprised CD4+ or CD8+ T cells sorted from blood, sampled in a trial of the OX40 agonist ivuxolimab. The receptors shown here come from an adult with an advanced solid tumor such as melanoma, head and neck, liver or kidney cancer. CDR3s include the opening cysteine and the closing phenylalanine or tryptophan. Fields, in order: V gene, CDR3 length, D gene, CDR3 protein. A D gene is named only where the DNA matches it firmly.

V gene: TRBV15; CDR3 length: 16; D gene: TRBD1; CDR3 protein: CATSRGAGQDVTEAFF
V gene: TRBV7-8; CDR3 length: 14; D gene: TRBD1; CDR3 protein: CASTKDRGGNTIYF
V gene: TRBV6-6; CDR3 length: 13; D gene: TRBD1; CDR3 protein: CASSQGDSYEQYF
V gene: TRBV5-1; CDR3 length: 16; D gene: NA; CDR3 protein: CASSLARESNTGELFF
V gene: TRBV27; CDR3 length: 15; D gene: NA; CDR3 protein: CASKPKRVGNSPLHF
V gene: TRBV13; CDR3 length: 13; D gene: TRBD1; CDR3 protein: CASSIQGVGEQFF
V gene: TRBV4-1; CDR3 length: 15; D gene: NA; CDR3 protein: CASSQDGLQDTEAFF
V gene: TRBV6-6; CDR3 length: 15; D gene: TRBD1; CDR3 protein: CASVRQTGPTGELFF
V gene: TRBV11-2; CDR3 length: 15; D gene: TRBD1; CDR3 protein: CASSLEPGQGTTAFF
V gene: TRBV2; CDR3 length: 15; D gene: TRBD1; CDR3 protein: CASSRDRNSGNTIYF
V gene: TRBV2; CDR3 length: 15; D gene: NA; CDR3 protein: CASSGSGQSNQPQHF
V gene: TRBV7-9; CDR3 length: 13; D gene: NA; CDR3 protein: CASSLRSTDIQYF
V gene: TRBV7-3; CDR3 length: 13; D gene: NA; CDR3 protein: CASSRGSDNEQFF
V gene: TRBV7-8; CDR3 length: 19; D gene: NA; CDR3 protein: CASSHGQLRAANSYNEQFF
V gene: TRBV2; CDR3 length: 12; D gene: NA; CDR3 protein: CASSELTDTQYF
V gene: TRBV18; CDR3 length: 19; D gene: TRBD2; CDR3 protein: CASSHLGVRGRASYNEQFF
V gene: TRBV18; CDR3 length: 13; D gene: NA; CDR3 protein: CASSPGQQETQYF
V gene: TRBV18; CDR3 length: 15; D gene: NA; CDR3 protein: CASLDSGYHTDTQYF
V gene: TRBV5-1; CDR3 length: 16; D gene: TRBD2; CDR3 protein: CASSLGLAGLRDIQYF
V gene: TRBV9; CDR3 length: 14; D gene: TRBD2; CDR3 protein: CASSVTGLAGELFF
V gene: TRBV28; CDR3 length: 13; D gene: TRBD2; CDR3 protein: CASSWTSLETQYF
V gene: TRBV29-1; CDR3 length: 13; D gene: NA; CDR3 protein: CSVEGNGVHTQYF
V gene: TRBV11-2; CDR3 length: 16; D gene: NA; CDR3 protein: CASSASRSPSGNTIYF
V gene: TRBV5-1; CDR3 length: 15; D gene: TRBD2; CDR3 protein: CASRLAGDDNNEQFF
V gene: TRBV5-8; CDR3 length: 14; D gene: NA; CDR3 protein: CASSLEAGQVGYTF
V gene: TRBV4-1; CDR3 length: 15; D gene: NA; CDR3 protein: CASSQLTGAPSEQYF
V gene: TRBV6-4; CDR3 length: 13; D gene: TRBD1; CDR3 protein: CASSKQGSTEAFF
V gene: TRBV28; CDR3 length: 16; D gene: NA; CDR3 protein: CASRNLVGGFDYGYTF
V gene: TRBV25-1; CDR3 length: 16; D gene: NA; CDR3 protein: CASSNRQGMTNEKLFF
V gene: TRBV10-3; CDR3 length: 15; D gene: NA; CDR3 protein: CAISESGRSNSPLHF
V gene: TRBV5-5; CDR3 length: 16; D gene: TRBD2; CDR3 protein: CASSPRTSGNTGELFF
V gene: TRBV18; CDR3 length: 15; D gene: TRBD1; CDR3 protein: CASSSRTGEKETQYF
V gene: TRBV18; CDR3 length: 15; D gene: TRBD2; CDR3 protein: CASSPASGRTDTQYF
V gene: TRBV5-6; CDR3 length: 14; D gene: NA; CDR3 protein: CASSLGLYNQPQHF
V gene: TRBV5-1; CDR3 length: 18; D gene: TRBD2; CDR3 protein: CASSWWIFSGRSGNEQFF
V gene: TRBV7-3; CDR3 length: 17; D gene: NA; CDR3 protein: CASSLTPTGFGYNEQFF
V gene: TRBV23-1; CDR3 length: 17; D gene: TRBD1; CDR3 protein: CASTPPPGQGGNQPQHF
V gene: TRBV4-1; CDR3 length: 16; D gene: NA; CDR3 protein: CASSQTPWRGSGELFF
V gene: TRBV19; CDR3 length: 13; D gene: NA; CDR3 protein: CASTPGITDTQYF
V gene: TRBV28; CDR3 length: 16; D gene: TRBD2; CDR3 protein: CASSSLGGVSSYEQYF
V gene: TRBV11-2; CDR3 length: 16; D gene: TRBD2; CDR3 protein: CASSLDSGLYSGELFF
V gene: TRBV27; CDR3 length: 14; D gene: NA; CDR3 protein: CASRTDVNNSPLHF
V gene: TRBV7-2; CDR3 length: 13; D gene: NA; CDR3 protein: CASSRSGPYEQYF
V gene: TRBV30; CDR3 length: 13; D gene: TRBD2; CDR3 protein: CAWRRLAGGTQYF
V gene: TRBV7-3; CDR3 length: 13; D gene: NA; CDR3 protein: CASSLAEGYEQYF
V gene: TRBV11-2; CDR3 length: 16; D gene: TRBD1; CDR3 protein: CASSLDTGTGSYEQYF
V gene: TRBV6-5; CDR3 length: 15; D gene: TRBD2; CDR3 protein: CASSYGASGSNEQFF
V gene: TRBV2; CDR3 length: 14; D gene: NA; CDR3 protein: CASSGATGANVLTF
V gene: TRBV28; CDR3 length: 12; D gene: NA; CDR3 protein: CASSLRGYGYTF
V gene: TRBV30; CDR3 length: 12; D gene: NA; CDR3 protein: CAWGLGDYEQYF
V gene: TRBV5-1; CDR3 length: 15; D gene: NA; CDR3 protein: CASSFSGAETDTQYF
V gene: TRBV7-2; CDR3 length: 15; D gene: NA; CDR3 protein: CASSRSRYSNQPQHF
V gene: TRBV18; CDR3 length: 16; D gene: TRBD1; CDR3 protein: CASSPGQGDVHTEAFF